This entry concerns a single TCR beta chain. The length of the CDR3 is 15 residues. Germline V CDR1 and CDR2: SGHNT, YYREEE (reference sequence). V was shortened by 6 bases and J by 0 bases, with 13 bases between the two germline ends. These data belong to a study of blood T cell repertoires in COVID-19. Whole-study context: Italy, Spain and the United States were the sources of the convalescent and acute COVID-19 samples. PBMCs, B-cell-depleted T cells, or T cells provided the cDNA or gDNA that made up the material.

Study processing details: Reference gene primers were amplified, and this amplification served to estimate nucleated cell counts. Libraries were prepared by immunoSEQ multiplex PCR; TCRdb keeps only in-frame clonotypes and omits some of them. The DNA was the basis for D and trimming; V, J and clone size are from that table. The data show about 120,000 clones, roughly 91% seen once. The sequenced sample consisted of peripheral blood. The chain links TRBV5-4 to TRBJ2-1; D perhaps matches TRBD1 (8 bases). This clonotype originated in a human donor with acute or convalescent COVID-19. The donor label of this sample is uncertain. The CDR3 coding sequence is TGTGCCAGCAACAGGGGGGGTTCCTCCTACAATGAGCAGTTCTTC. It encodes CASNRGGSSYNEQFF.